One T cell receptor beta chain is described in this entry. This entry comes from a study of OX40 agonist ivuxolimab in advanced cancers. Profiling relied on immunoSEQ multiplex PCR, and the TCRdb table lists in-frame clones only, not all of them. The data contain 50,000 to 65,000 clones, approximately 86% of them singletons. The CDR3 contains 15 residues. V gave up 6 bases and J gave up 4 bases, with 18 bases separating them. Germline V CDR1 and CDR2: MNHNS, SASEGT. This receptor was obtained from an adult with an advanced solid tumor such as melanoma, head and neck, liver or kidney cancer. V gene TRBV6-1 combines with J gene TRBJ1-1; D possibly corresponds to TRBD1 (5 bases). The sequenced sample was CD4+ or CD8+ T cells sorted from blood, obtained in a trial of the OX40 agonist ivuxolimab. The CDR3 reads CASRHSVGAVTEAFF. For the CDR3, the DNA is TGTGCCAGCAGGCATTCGGTAGGGGCGGTCACTGAAGCTTTCTTT.